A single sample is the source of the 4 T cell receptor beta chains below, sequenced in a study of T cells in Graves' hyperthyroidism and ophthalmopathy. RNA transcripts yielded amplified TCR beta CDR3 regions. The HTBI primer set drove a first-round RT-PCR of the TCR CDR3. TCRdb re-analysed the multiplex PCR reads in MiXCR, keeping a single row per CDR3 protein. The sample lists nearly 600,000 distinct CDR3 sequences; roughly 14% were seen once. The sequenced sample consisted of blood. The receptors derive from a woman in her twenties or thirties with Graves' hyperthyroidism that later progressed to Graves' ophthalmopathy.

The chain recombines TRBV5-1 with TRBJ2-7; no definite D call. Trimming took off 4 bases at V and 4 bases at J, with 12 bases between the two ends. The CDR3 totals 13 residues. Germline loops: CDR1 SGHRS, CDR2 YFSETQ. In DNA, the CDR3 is TGCGCCAGCAGCCAAAGAACGGAGTACGAGCAGTACTTC. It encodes CASSQRTEYEQYF.

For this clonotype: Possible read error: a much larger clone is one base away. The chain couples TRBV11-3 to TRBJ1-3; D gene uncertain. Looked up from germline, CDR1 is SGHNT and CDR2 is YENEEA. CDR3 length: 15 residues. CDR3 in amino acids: CANSFLGSSGNTIYF. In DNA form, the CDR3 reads TGTGCCAACAGCTTTTTGGGAAGCTCTGGAAACACCATATATTTT. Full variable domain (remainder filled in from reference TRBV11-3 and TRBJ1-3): EAGVVQSPRYKIIEKKQPVAFWCNPISGHNTLYWYLQNLGQGPELLIRYENEEAVDDSQLPKDRFSAERLKGVDSTLKIQPAELGDSAVYLCANSFLGSSGNTIYFGEGSWLTVV.

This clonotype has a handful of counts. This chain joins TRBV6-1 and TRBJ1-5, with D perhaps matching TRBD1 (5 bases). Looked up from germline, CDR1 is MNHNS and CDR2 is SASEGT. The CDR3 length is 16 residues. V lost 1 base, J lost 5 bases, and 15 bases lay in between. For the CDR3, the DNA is TGTGCCAGCAGTGAAGGAACAGGATCTTTGCATCAGCCCCAGCATTTT. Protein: CASSEGTGSLHQPQHF.

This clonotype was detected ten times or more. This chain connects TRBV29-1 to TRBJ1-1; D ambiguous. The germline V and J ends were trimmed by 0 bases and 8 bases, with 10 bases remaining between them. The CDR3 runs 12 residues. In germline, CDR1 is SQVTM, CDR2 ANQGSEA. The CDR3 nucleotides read TGCAGCGTTGAAGATCTTAACCTGGAAGCTTTCTTT. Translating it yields CSVEDLNLEAFF.